One T cell receptor beta chain is described in this entry. TCRdb's copy holds only in-frame clones and misses some; the assay was immunoSEQ multiplex PCR. The sample consists of about 330,000 clones, more than 85% of them appearing once. Participants were aged roughly 18 to 95 years, lived in 20 to 25 US areas, and enrolled virtually. Among Cohort 3 donors, those recovered had two negative PCRs, clearance, or symptom resolution. The germline CDR1 and CDR2 sequences are GTSNPN and SVGIG (reference sequence). V lost 3 bases and J lost 2, with 16 bases in between. The CDR3 extends over 15 amino acids. The sample belongs to a study of blood T cell repertoires in COVID-19.

This TCR came from a woman between 25 and 40 years old who had recovered from COVID-19. V gene TRBV30 combines with J gene TRBJ1-1, with D tentatively TRBD1 (6 bases). Sequenced: PBMCs or T cells enriched from blood (not recorded which). CDR3 sequence reads: CAWSTYRAPNTEAFF. CDR3 nucleotide sequence: TGTGCCTGGAGCACCTACAGGGCACCCAACACTGAAGCTTTCTTT.